This T cell receptor (beta chain) was identified in a study of cytomegalovirus exposure and HLA in healthy donors (dated by TCRdb to between 2016 and 2019). With regard to the full study: In an earlier analysis of roughly 590 of the donors, 276 Gb of sequence data and approximately 100 million unique TCR beta sequences from 180 million or so T cells were reported. The study was designed to test whether signatures of past pathogen exposure could be identified by cataloging public T cell receptors. Every discovery cohort repertoire had been produced on one sequencing platform. A separate validation cohort of approximately 130 different subjects was used in addition to the roughly 620-subject first cohort. Alongside the repertoire data, information on donor age, sex, ethnicity and CMV serostatus was compiled. Rather than using new phenotypic data, the later analysis identified candidate immune exposures from TCR beta sequences and from how often those sequences occurred across donors. In an earlier analysis of more than 550 of the donors, high-throughput TCR beta sequencing was used to judge whether each TCR beta V gene segment behaved as functional or pseudogenic. Of the roughly 400 genotyped donors, approximately 83% fell in the genetic ancestry cluster associated with self-reported Caucasian donors. An early release covering 500 to 750 HLA-typed donors comprised roughly 300 gigabases of sequencing data and 65 million to 100 million unique TCR sequences. HLA typing covered class I and class II loci at four-digit resolution. Roughly 5 DR-DQ haplotypes were handled as single units for association and clustering, since linkage in the cohort was strong. High-throughput TCR immunosequencing, statistical association of individual TCRs with disease status, and machine learning were combined to predict cytomegalovirus infection status. In a later genetic analysis, genome-wide SNP genotypes for about 60% of the 666 donors were used, and that subset was treated as a discovery cohort. Among almost 400 genotyped donors of the cohort, an average of roughly 240,000 unique TCR beta nucleotide sequences were sequenced per donor, roughly 18% of them non-productive. Typing coverage varied by locus: roughly 620-630 donors for A, B, C, DRB1 and DQB1; more than 500 for DQA1; 600 to 610 for DPA1; 450 to 480 for DPB1. The T cell repertoires of 550 to 850 subjects were profiled by immunosequencing and related to cytomegalovirus serostatus. In a later analysis, previously published TCR beta repertoires from 500 to 750 donors were re-analyzed and high-resolution HLA genotyping was added so that TCR occurrence patterns could be studied.

General study outcomes and caveats: Most CMV-associated TCR beta chains appeared to be HLA-restricted in a later analysis, and the HLA associations seemed to be driven largely by CMV exposure. According to a later analysis, parvovirus B19, influenza, CMV and Epstein-Barr virus appeared linked to several top co-occurrence clusters. The 87-base-pair reads could not distinguish some IMGT-functional V segments, including TRBV6-2 and TRBV6-3, so those segments were excluded. Broadly in line with IMGT annotations, most TCR beta V segments showed up in productive rearrangements about 87% or about 30% of the time in an earlier analysis of roughly 590 of the donors. In a later analysis, HLA-associated TCR beta chains were found to be more clonally expanded and to have lower generation probabilities than equally common non-associated chains. Compared with the roughly 670-donor mean, donors in an Asian-associated ancestry cluster had fewer N-insertions in productive TCRs, according to a later genetic analysis. V-gene and J-gene trimming of TCR beta chains was associated with a missense DCLRE1C variant in a later genetic analysis, and the association was replicated in an independent cohort. A group of highly shared sequence variants was considered likely to be a technical artifact of the sequencing pipeline. Most TCR sequences were seen in very few donors, while some public TCRs were found in many individuals. Because counts were too low, roughly 16 rarely observed V segments, including chromosome 9 orphons, were excluded from the earlier analysis of 587 of the donors. The authors suggested that the approach could potentially be generalized to other disease states and immunological phenotypes. In the study, approximately 160 TCR beta chains were listed as associated with cytomegalovirus. The classifier was reported to diagnose cytomegalovirus status with high specificity and sensitivity in both the original cohort and the validation cohort. Strong co-occurrence of HLA alleles, especially DR and DQ, made assigning TCR associations to individual alleles difficult. According to a later analysis, TCR association rates differed among HLA loci, with DRB1 alleles showing the most associated TCRs and HLA-C alleles showing the fewest. In vitro tests confirmed that three of the cytomegalovirus-associated TCR beta chains recognize cytomegalovirus antigens. The presence/absence analyses assumed that sequencing depth was roughly uniform across donors, and that assumption may not be true. CMV serostatus was the only immune exposure information available for the cohort. Only TCR beta chains were sequenced in this cohort, and the absence of alpha or paired-chain data limited detectable features. A later analysis associated 15,000 to 20,000 TCR beta sequences with specific HLA alleles at a false discovery rate of 0.05. Because some donors lacked HLA typing at each locus, the association tests relied only on the typed subset. Linkage disequilibrium might explain the correlated functional status among segregating V segments, but an unknown experimental factor could not be ruled out. A further reported finding was that TCR beta sequences accurately predicted the HLA-A and HLA-B alleles for most subjects in the first cohort.

From a lookup of the germline V gene, CDR1 and CDR2 are MNHNS and SASEGT. Reading from cysteine to phenylalanine, the CDR3 counts 14 amino acids. Just CDR3 DNA is preserved here, 42 bases in frame from base 1. The junction shows trimming of 4 bases on V and 4 bases on J, and the gene matches do not reach 1 base of it. The method behind the library was the immunoSEQ multiplex PCR assay. A mixture of 60 forward primers for TCR Vbeta segments and 13 reverse primers for TCR Jbeta segments was used in the multiplex PCR. Amplification of the CDR3 region of rearranged TCR beta genes was performed with a multiplex PCR assay on genomic DNA. The Illumina HiSeq System was used to sequence the amplified TCR beta libraries as 87-base-pair reads. The study's own analysis went as follows. Across the 640 or so repertoires, a later analysis counted tens of millions of unique TCR beta chains, roughly 11 million of which were shared by at least two donors. To remove PCR and sequencing errors, raw reads were error-corrected and collapsed into unique sequences using a nearest-neighbor algorithm that merged closely related sequences. CDR3 sequences were aligned to IMGT reference sequences to assign V, D and J gene segments. For a sequence to be retained, a match of at least six nucleotides to both a V gene segment and a J gene segment was required. Rearrangements were classified as productive when the CDR3 lacked stop codons and remained in frame with V and J, and all other rearrangements were classified as non-productive. Following IMGT convention, CDR3 was defined as the stretch from the second conserved V-encoded cysteine up to the conserved J-encoded phenylalanine. In an earlier analysis of around 640 of the donors, sequences lacking an unambiguous match to a single V gene segment were excluded. In an earlier analysis of 587 of the donors, V segments were called functional above 56.7% productive rearrangements and were called segregating when the between-donor standard deviation exceeded 5%. A statistical classification framework was developed to diagnose cytomegalovirus status using the catalog of TCR beta chain sequences. In a later analysis, V and J genes were assigned by comparing TCR nucleotide sequences against IMGT/GENE-DB human TR gene sequences. Using the TCRdist pipeline, a later analysis assigned CDR3 sequences along with most-parsimonious VDJ recombination scenarios. In a later analysis, every TCR beta chain was defined by the combination of its CDR3 amino acid sequence and its V-gene family, and reads without a unique V-gene family were dropped. As a way to deal with suspected cross-contamination and a sequencing artifact, a later analysis dropped more than 500 nucleotide sequences that were highly shared and had low generation probability. In a later analysis, a clonal expansion index was calculated for each public chain from normalized within-repertoire ranks of inferred template counts. In a later analysis, generation probabilities were computed with a VDJ recombination model fitted to out-of-frame rearrangements, and the resulting probabilities were checked against IGoR. In a later analysis, TCR-TCR, TCR-HLA and TCR-CMV co-occurrence was scored with hypergeometric tests, and a repertoire-size bias correction was applied to TCR pairs. In a later analysis, false discovery rates were estimated by permuting HLA or CMV assignments 20 times. In a later analysis, co-occurring TCRs were grouped using DBSCAN, and TCRdist sequence similarity was added for clustering within HLA-allele-positive subsets. Repertoires with fewer than 30,000 or more than 120,000 public chains were left out of co-occurrence clustering, as were several repertoires with anomalous nucleotide sharing. Drawn from immuneACCESS, this table holds only the in-frame rearrangements with V and J called that TCRdb kept. Clones are partly lost; checked studies trace under half to an unresolved V gene and leave the rest unexplained. The V and J calls and clone size come from that table; D and trimming were worked out from the DNA. The sample has tens of thousands of clones on record, 84% of them singletons. Approximately 2.1% of the sample comes from the top ten.

The cohort was made up of about 670 healthy bone marrow donors. At the time of sampling, all cohort members were nominally healthy, though unrecorded immune exposures were likely present. The donor tested CMV seronegative and was one of the 352 seronegative cohort members. Every donor gave a peripheral blood sample, and the peripheral blood mononuclear cells from that sample were used for TCR beta sequencing. The Qiagen DNeasy Blood Extraction Kit was used to extract genomic DNA from the blood cell samples. As for this clone: The antigen it binds to is not known. Base qualities are not at hand, and no much larger clone is one base apart.

The rearranged chain carries TRBV6-1 and TRBJ2-5, with TRBD2 matching 12 junction bases. Sequenced: PBMCs. This receptor was taken from a man younger than 30 in good health and CMV-seronegative. This receptor has the CDR3 CASSVGLAGETQYF. The base sequence is TGTGCCAGCAGTGTGGGACTAGCGGGAGAGACCCAGTACTTC.